This T cell receptor (beta chain) was recorded in a study of T-cell memory formation after mild COVID-19. On the study more broadly: TCR clusters largely stayed donor specific. Findings and caveats of the study: The study found balanced CD4/CD8 in clones contracting day 15 to 85 and a CD4+ lean in later expanders. Chiefly within CM and EM were the contracting CD4+ clones; CD8+ ones were within EMRA.

With constant-segment primers, 5'RACE yielded cDNA libraries of TCR alpha and TCR beta that carried sample barcodes and UMIs. MiXCR, run by TCRdb on the 5' RACE reads, gives a single entry per CDR3 protein. The sample consists of 170,000 or so distinct CDR3 sequences, about 28% of them appearing once. This clonotype turned up a few times. The antigen is not known. Germline CDR1 is MNHEY and CDR2 is SVGAGI. Trimming removed 7 bases from V and 5 bases from J, with 14 bases in between. There are 13 residues in the CDR3. The sequenced sample consisted of PBMCs or a T cell subset sorted from them (not recorded which). This clonotype originated in an adult woman who had mild COVID-19 (a few samples of this study predate the infection). Cell type and time point are not known. This rearrangement joins TRBV6-5 to TRBJ1-1; D possibly corresponds to TRBD1 (6 bases). CDR3 sequence reads: CASTSGGWTEAFF. Written as DNA, the CDR3 is TGTGCCAGCACCTCTGGGGGCTGGACTGAAGCTTTCTTT.